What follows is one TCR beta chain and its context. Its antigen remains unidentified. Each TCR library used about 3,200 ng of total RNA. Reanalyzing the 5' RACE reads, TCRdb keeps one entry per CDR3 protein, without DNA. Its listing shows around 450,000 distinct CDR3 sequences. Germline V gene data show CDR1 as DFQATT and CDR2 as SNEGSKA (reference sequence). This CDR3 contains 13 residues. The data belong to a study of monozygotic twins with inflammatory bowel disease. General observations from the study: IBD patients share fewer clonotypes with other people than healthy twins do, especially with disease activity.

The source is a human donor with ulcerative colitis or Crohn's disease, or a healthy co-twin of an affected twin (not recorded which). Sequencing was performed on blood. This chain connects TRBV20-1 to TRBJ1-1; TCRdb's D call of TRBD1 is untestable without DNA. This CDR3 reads CRTVQGANTEAFF.